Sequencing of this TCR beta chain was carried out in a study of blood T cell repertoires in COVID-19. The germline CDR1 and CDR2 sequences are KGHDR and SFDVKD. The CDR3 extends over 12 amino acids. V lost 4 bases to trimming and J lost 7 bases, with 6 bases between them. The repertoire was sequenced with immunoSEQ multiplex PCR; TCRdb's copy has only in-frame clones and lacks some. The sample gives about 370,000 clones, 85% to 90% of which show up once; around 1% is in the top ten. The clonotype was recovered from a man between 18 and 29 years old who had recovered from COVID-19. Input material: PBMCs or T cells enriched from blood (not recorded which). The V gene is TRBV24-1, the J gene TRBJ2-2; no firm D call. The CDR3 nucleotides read TGTGCCACCAGTGACGAACTCGGGGAGCTGTTTTTT. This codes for CATSDELGELFF.